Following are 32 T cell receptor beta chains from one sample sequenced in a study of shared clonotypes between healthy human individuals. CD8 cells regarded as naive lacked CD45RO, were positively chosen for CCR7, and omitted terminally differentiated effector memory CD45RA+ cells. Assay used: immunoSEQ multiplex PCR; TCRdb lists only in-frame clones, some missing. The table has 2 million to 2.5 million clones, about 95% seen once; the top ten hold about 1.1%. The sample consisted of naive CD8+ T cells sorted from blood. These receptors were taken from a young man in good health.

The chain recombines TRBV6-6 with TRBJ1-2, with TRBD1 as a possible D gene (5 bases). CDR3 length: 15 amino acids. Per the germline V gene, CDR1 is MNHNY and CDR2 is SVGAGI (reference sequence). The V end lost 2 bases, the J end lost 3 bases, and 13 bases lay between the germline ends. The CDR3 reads CASSYLETEYYGYTF. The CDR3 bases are TGTGCCAGCAGTTACCTCGAGACAGAGTACTATGGCTACACCTTC.

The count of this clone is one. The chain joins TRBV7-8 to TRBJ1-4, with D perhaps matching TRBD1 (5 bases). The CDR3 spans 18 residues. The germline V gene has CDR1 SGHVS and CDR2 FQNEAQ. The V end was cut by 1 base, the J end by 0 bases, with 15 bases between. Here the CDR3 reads CASSLDTGAFATNEKLFF. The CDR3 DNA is TGTGCCAGCAGCTTAGACACAGGAGCCTTTGCAACTAATGAAAAACTGTTTTTT.

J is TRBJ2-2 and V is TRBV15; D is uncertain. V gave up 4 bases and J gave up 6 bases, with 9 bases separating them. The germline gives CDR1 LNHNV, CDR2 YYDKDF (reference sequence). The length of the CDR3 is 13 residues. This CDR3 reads CATSIESAGELFF. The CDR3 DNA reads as TGTGCCACCAGCATTGAATCCGCCGGGGAGCTGTTTTTT.

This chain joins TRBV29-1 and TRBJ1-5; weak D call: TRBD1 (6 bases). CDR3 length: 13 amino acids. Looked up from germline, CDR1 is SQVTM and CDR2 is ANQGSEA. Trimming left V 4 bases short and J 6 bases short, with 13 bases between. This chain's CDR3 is CSVAGDTSQPQHF. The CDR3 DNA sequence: TGCAGCGTTGCGGGGGACACTAGTCAGCCCCAGCATTTT.

In DNA form, the CDR3 reads TGTGCCAGCAGTCCCACAGGGGAAACGGACTATGGCTACACCTTC. The encoded protein is CASSPTGETDYGYTF. This chain joins TRBV11-1 and TRBJ1-2, with 7 positions matching TRBD1. This CDR3 comprises 15 residues. V lost 6 bases, J lost 3 bases, and 10 bases stayed unmatched. Germline CDR1 reads SGHAT; CDR2 reads FQDESV (reference sequence).

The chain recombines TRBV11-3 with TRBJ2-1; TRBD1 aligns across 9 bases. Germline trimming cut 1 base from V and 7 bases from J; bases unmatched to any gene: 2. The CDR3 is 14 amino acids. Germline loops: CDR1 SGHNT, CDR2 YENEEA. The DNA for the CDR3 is TGTGCCAGCAGCTTAGGTGGGACAGGGAATGAGCAGTTCTTC. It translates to CASSLGGTGNEQFF.

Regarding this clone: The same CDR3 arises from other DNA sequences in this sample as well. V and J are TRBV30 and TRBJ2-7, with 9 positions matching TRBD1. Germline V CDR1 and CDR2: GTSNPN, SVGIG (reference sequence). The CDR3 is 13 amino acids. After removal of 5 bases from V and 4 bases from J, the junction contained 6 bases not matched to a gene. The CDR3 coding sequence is TGTGCCTGGGCGCCGGGACAGGGTTACGAGCAGTACTTC. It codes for CAWAPGQGYEQYF.

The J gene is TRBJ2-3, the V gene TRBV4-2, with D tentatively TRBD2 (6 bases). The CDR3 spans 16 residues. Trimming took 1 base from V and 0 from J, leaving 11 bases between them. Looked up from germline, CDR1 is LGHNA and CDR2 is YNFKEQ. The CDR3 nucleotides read TGTGCCAGCAGCCAAGCTCCGGGGGAGAGCACAGATACGCAGTATTTT. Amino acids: CASSQAPGESTDTQYF.

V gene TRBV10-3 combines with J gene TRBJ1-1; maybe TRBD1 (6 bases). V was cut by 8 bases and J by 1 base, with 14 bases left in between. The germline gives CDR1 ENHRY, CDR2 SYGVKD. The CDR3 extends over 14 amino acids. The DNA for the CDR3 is TGTGCCATCGGACAGAGCGGTCCGAACACTGAAGCTTTCTTT. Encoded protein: CAIGQSGPNTEAFF.

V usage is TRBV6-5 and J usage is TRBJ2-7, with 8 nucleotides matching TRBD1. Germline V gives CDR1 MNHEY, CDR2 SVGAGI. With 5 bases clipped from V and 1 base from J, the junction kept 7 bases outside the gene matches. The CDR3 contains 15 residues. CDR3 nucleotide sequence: TGTGCCAGCAGTCCAGGACAGGGATGGTCCTACGAGCAGTACTTC. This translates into CASSPGQGWSYEQYF.

CDR3 region: CASIWREGPEAFF. In DNA, the CDR3 is TGTGCCAGCATATGGAGGGAAGGACCTGAAGCTTTCTTT. V gene TRBV2 combines with J gene TRBJ1-1; D remains ambiguous. This CDR3 is built from 13 residues. Germline values: CDR1 SNHLY, CDR2 FYNNEI. Trimming left V 7 bases short and J 6 bases short, with 15 bases between.

Here the CDR3 DNA reads TGTGCCAGCAGCTCAAATCTAGCGGGACCCTACGAGCAGTACTTC. Protein: CASSSNLAGPYEQYF. The chain uses TRBV5-4 and TRBJ2-7; 9 bases line up with TRBD2. The CDR3 is 15 amino acids. Germline V gene sequence: CDR1 SGHNT, CDR2 YYREEE (reference sequence). J gave up 2 bases and V 3 bases, and 6 bases lay outside the gene matches.

Written as DNA, the CDR3 is TGCGCCAGCAGCTCGAGGACAGGGAGCTCCTACAATGAGCAGTTCTTC. Amino acid sequence: CASSSRTGSSYNEQFF. The rearrangement uses TRBV5-1 and TRBJ2-1; the match to TRBD1 covers 8 bases. Germline loops: CDR1 SGHRS, CDR2 YFSETQ. The CDR3 loop spans 16 amino acids. With 3 bases clipped from V and 0 bases from J, the junction kept 5 bases outside the gene matches.

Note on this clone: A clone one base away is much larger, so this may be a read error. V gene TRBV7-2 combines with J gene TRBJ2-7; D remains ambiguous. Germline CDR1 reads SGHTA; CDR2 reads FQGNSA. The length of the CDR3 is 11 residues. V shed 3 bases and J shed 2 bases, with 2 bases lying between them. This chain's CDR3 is CASSFTYEQYF. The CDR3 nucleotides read TGTGCCAGCAGCTTCACCTACGAGCAGTACTTC.

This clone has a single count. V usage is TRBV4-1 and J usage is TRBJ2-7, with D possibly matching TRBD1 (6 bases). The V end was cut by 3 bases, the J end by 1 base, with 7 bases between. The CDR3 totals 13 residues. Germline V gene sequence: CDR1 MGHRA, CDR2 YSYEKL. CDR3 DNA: TGCGCCAGCAGCCACACAGGGTCCTACGAGCAGTACTTC. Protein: CASSHTGSYEQYF.

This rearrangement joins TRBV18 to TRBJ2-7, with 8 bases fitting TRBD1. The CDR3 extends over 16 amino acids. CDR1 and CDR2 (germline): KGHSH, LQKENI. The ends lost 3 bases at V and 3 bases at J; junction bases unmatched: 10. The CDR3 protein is CASSPAPGQARYEQYF. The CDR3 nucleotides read TGTGCCAGCTCACCTGCGCCGGGACAGGCGCGCTACGAGCAGTACTTC.

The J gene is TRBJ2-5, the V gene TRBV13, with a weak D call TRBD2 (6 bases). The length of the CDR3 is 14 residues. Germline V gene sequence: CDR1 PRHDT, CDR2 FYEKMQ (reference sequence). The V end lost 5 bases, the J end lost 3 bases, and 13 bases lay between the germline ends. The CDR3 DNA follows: TGTGCCAGCAGCCCAAGGGGCGGGGAAGAGACCCAGTACTTC. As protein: CASSPRGGEETQYF.

CDR3 amino acids: CASSDYVEQFF. Written as DNA, the CDR3 is TGTGCCAGCAGCGATTATGTTGAGCAGTTCTTC. V gene TRBV11-2 combines with J gene TRBJ2-1; no clear D. The CDR3 runs to 11 residues. V lost 5 bases and J lost 9, with 8 bases in between. In germline, CDR1 is SGHAT, CDR2 FQNNGV. Complete variable domain (other parts from reference TRBV11-2 and TRBJ2-1): EAGVAQSPRYKIIEKRQSVAFWCNPISGHATLYWYQQILGQGPKLLIQFQNNGVVDDSQLPKDRFSAERLKGVDSTLKIQPAKLEDSAVYLCASSDYVEQFFGPGTRLTVL.

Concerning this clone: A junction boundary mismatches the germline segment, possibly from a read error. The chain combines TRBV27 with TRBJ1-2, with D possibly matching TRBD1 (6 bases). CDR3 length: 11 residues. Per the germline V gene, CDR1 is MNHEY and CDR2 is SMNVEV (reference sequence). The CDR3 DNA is TGTGCCTGCAGGGGTGGCTATGGCTACACCTTC. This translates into CACRGGYGYTF.

In nucleotides, the CDR3 is TGCGCCAGCAGCCCGGGACTAGCGGGGGGGTACAATGAGCAGTTCTTC. This encodes CASSPGLAGGYNEQFF. The chain combines TRBV4-1 with TRBJ2-1; 16 bases agree with TRBD2. This CDR3 contains 16 residues. The ends lost 4 bases at V and 4 bases at J; junction bases unmatched: 1. Per the germline V gene, CDR1 is MGHRA and CDR2 is YSYEKL.

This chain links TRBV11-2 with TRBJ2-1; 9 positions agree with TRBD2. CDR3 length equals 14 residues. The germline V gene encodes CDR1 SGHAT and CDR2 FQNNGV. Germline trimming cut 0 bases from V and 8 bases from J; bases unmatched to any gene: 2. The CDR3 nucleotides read TGTGCCAGCAGCTTAGAGGCGGGGGGGGATGAGCAGTTCTTC. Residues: CASSLEAGGDEQFF.

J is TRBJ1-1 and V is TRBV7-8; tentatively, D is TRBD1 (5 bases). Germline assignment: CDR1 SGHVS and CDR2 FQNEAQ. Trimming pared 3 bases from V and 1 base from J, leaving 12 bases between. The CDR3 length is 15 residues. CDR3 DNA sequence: TGTGCCAGCAGCTTGGTCGGGACCAAGAACACTGAAGCTTTCTTT. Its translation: CASSLVGTKNTEAFF. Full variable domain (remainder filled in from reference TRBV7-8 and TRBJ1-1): GAGVSQSPRYKVAKRGQDVALRCDPISGHVSLFWYQQALGQGPEFLTYFQNEAQLDKSGLPSDRFFAERPEGSVSTLKIQRTQQEDSAVYLCASSLVGTKNTEAFFGQGTRLTVV.

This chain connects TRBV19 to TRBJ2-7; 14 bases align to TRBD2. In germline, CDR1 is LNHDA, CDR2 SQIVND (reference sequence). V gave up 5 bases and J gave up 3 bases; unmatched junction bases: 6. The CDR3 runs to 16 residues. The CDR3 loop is CASSAGLAGGFYEQYF. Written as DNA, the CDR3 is TGTGCCAGTAGTGCCGGACTAGCGGGGGGATTCTACGAGCAGTACTTC.

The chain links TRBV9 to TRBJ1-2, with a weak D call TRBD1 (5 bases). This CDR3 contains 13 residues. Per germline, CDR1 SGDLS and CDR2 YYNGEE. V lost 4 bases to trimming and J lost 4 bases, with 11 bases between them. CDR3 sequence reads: CASSLQESYGYTF. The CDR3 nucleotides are TGTGCCAGCAGCCTACAGGAAAGCTATGGCTACACCTTC.

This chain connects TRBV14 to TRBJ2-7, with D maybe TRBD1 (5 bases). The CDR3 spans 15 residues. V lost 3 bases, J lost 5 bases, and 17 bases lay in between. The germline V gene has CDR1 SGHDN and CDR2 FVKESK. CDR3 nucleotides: TGTGCCAGCAGCCAGGGGCACTATGGAGCAAACGAGCAGTACTTC. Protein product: CASSQGHYGANEQYF.

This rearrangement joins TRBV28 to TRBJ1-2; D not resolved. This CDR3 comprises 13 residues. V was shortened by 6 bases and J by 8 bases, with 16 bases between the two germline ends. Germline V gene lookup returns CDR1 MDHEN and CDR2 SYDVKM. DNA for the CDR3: TGTGCCAGCAGCTCGACGATCTCCAGGGGCTACACCTTC. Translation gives CASSSTISRGYTF.

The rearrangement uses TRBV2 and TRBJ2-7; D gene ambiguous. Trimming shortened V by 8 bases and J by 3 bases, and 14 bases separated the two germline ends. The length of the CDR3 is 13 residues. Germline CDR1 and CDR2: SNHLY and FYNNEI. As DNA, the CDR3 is TGTGCCAGCCGCGATCCTCAGATCTACGAGCAGTACTTC. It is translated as CASRDPQIYEQYF.

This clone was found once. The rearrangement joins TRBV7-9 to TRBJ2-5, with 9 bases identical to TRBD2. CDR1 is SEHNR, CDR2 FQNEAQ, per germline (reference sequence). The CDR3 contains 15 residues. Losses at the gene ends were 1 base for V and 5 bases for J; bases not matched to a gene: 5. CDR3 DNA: TGTGCCAGCAGCTTAGGCCTAGCGGGACGGGAGACCCAGTACTTC. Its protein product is CASSLGLAGRETQYF.

The CDR3 region is CASSPFRDHYGYTF. The CDR3 nucleotides are TGTGCCAGCTCACCGTTCAGGGATCACTATGGCTACACCTTC. V usage is TRBV18 and J usage is TRBJ1-2; a weak D match, TRBD1 (5 bases). The germline CDR1 and CDR2 sequences are KGHSH and LQKENI. Trimming shortened V by 3 bases and J by 3 bases, and 11 bases separated the two germline ends. The CDR3 contains 14 residues.

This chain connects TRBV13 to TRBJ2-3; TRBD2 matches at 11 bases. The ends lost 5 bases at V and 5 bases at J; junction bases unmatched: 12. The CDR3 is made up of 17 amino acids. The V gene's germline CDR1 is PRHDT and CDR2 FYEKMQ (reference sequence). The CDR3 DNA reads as TGTGCCAGCAGCGGTCGGGTAGCGGGAGGGCCTGGAGATACGCAGTATTTT. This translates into CASSGRVAGGPGDTQYF.

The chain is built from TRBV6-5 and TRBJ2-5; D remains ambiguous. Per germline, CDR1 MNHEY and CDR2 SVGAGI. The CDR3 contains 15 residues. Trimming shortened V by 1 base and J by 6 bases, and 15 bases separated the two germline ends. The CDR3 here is CASSYFSGPRQTQYF. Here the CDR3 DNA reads TGTGCCAGCAGTTACTTCTCCGGCCCACGACAGACCCAGTACTTC.

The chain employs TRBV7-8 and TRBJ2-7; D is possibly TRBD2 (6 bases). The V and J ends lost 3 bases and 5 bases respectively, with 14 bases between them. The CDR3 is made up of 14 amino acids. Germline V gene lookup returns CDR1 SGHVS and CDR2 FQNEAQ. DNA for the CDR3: TGTGCCAGCAGCTTTGGAGGGGATCTAGACGAGCAGTACTTC. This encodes CASSFGGDLDEQYF.